This record concerns one T cell receptor beta chain sequence. There is no known antigen for this receptor. No quality values exist for individual bases; no much larger clone is one base distant. The entry originates in a study of blood T cell repertoires in COVID-19 (dated by TCRdb to 2020 to 2021). At the level of the whole study: Samples from collaborators originated in the United States, Italy and Spain and spanned both the acute and convalescent phases of COVID-19. Samples came from the ongoing ImmuneRACE study (first 160 participants) plus 1,254 subjects from 6 global collaborators. Where available, HLA class I and class II types were obtained from metadata supplied by the sample provider rather than from assay-based typing. Nearly every sample came with metadata listing a de-identified subject ID, COVID-19 status, age in years and sex. The dataset comprised deeply sampled blood TCRbeta repertoires from subjects exposed to, actively infected with, or recovered from COVID-19. The prospective study material was composed of cDNA or gDNA derived from T cells, B-cell-depleted T cells, or PBMCs. The repertoires were made available in a free public database intended to serve as a resource for research on the immune response to SARS-CoV-2.

Collaborating institutions collected whole blood in K2EDTA tubes following their own protocols. Collaborator samples were shipped for TCRbeta analysis as frozen whole blood, isolated PBMCs, or DNA extracted from either sample type. What the research found in general, with its limitations: The quantity of clinical and demographic metadata differed by source and by participant and was supplied without curation.

The immunoSEQ Assay, a bias-controlled multiplex PCR, was used to amplify TCRbeta CDR3 regions from genomic DNA. Concerning the study's data processing: The number of nucleated cells in each sample was estimated from the amplification of reference gene primers within the assay. Sequence reads were collapsed and filtered to measure the absolute abundance of every unique TCRbeta CDR3 rearrangement. Productive Simpson clonality was computed per sample as the square root of Simpson's diversity index over productive rearrangements. Held by TCRdb, this immuneACCESS table contains in-frame sequences only and omits some clones. Under half of the omission traces to an unresolved V gene where checked; the cause of the rest is unknown. The V and J calls and clone size were taken over from that table, and D and trimming were inferred from the DNA. The sample yields 100,000 to 150,000 clones; 86% were counted once. The ten largest clones take up about 5.4% of the sample.

The CDR3 numbers 15 residues from cysteine through phenylalanine. The kept DNA is CDR3 alone, 45 bases in frame from the first base. The germline V gene specifies SGHRS as CDR1 and YFSETQ as CDR2. The germline V and J ends show losses of 4 bases and 3 bases respectively, and no gene match explains 5 bases of the junction. The sequence derives from a human donor in a cohort sampled during active COVID-19. The chain is assembled from TRBV5-1 and TRBJ1-3; 9 bases in between match TRBD1. Sequencing input: peripheral blood. The nucleotide sequence is given as TGCGCCAGCAGCACCGGACAGGGGTTTGGAAACACCATATATTTT. The translation is CASSTGQGFGNTIYF.